Listed below are T cell receptor beta chains from one sample, sequenced in a study of blood T cells in healthy people across ages. Via MiXCR, TCRdb re-called the 5' RACE reads, giving one row per CDR3 protein. Counted here are 650,000 to 950,000 distinct CDR3 sequences, 40% to 50% occurring once; the ten biggest clones make up roughly 19%. The source material was blood. These receptors originate from a man aged 55 to 70 in good health. CDR3s include the opening cysteine and the closing phenylalanine or tryptophan. A D gene is named only where the DNA matches it firmly. The size entry is marked missing in some rows and otherwise reads once, few, many or a size class.

D	V	size	J	CDR3	DNA
NA	TRBV9	NA	TRBJ2-3	CASSVEAGGSSSTDTQYF	TGTGCCAGCAGCGTAGAGGCAGGGGGGTCCTCTAGCACAGATACGCAGTATTTT
TRBD1	TRBV2	NA	TRBJ2-1	CASIDRGMADEQFF	TGTGCCAGCATCGACAGGGGAATGGCGGATGAGCAGTTCTTC
NA	TRBV29-1	NA	TRBJ2-2	CSVEEGRVGTGELFF	TGCAGCGTTGAGGAAGGCAGGGTGGGCACCGGGGAGCTGTTTTTT
NA	TRBV30	few	TRBJ2-1	CAWSERGNEQFF	TGTGCCTGGAGTGAAAGGGGCAATGAGCAGTTCTTC
NA	TRBV27	NA	TRBJ2-5	CASSPFPQETQYF	TGTGCCAGCAGCCCTTTTCCCCAAGAGACCCAGTACTTC
NA	TRBV6-1	NA	TRBJ2-1	CASSPGWKGQLGSYNEQFF	TGTGCCAGCAGTCCAGGGTGGAAGGGCCAGTTAGGCTCCTACAATGAGCAGTTCTTC
TRBD1	TRBV20-1	few	TRBJ1-1	CSATTGGPRGTEAFF	TGCAGTGCTACAACAGGGGGGCCCCGAGGCACTGAAGCTTTCTTT
NA	TRBV14	NA	TRBJ1-2	CASSQSKFDYGYTF	TGTGCCAGCAGCCAATCGAAGTTTGACTATGGCTACACCTTC
NA	TRBV20-1	NA	TRBJ2-7	CSARSPPVLSYEQYF	TGCAGTGCTAGATCCCCCCCGGTACTCTCCTACGAGCAGTACTTC
TRBD1	TRBV7-9	NA	TRBJ2-1	CASSLARTGNYNEQFF	TGTGCCAGCAGCTTAGCGCGGACAGGGAACTACAATGAGCAGTTCTTC
TRBD1	TRBV4-3	few	TRBJ2-1	CASSQAGGYNNNEQFF	TGCGCCAGCAGCCAGGCAGGGGGTTACAATAACAATGAGCAGTTCTTC
NA	TRBV20-1	NA	TRBJ1-1	CSAIHTEAFF	TGCAGTGCTATACACACTGAAGCTTTCTTT
TRBD2	TRBV12-3/TRBV12-4	NA	TRBJ2-1	CASTPLGGGAYNEQFF	TGTGCCAGCACCCCCCTGGGCGGGGGTGCCTACAATGAGCAGTTCTTC
NA	TRBV20-1	NA	TRBJ2-7	CSATWTQFTYEQYF	TGCAGTGCTACCTGGACTCAATTCACCTACGAGCAGTACTTC
NA	TRBV7-2	NA	TRBJ2-1	CAVGGFSYNEQFF	TGTGCCGTCGGGGGCTTCTCCTACAATGAGCAGTTCTTC
NA	TRBV15	NA	TRBJ2-5	CATSRDLAGSETQYF	TGTGCCACCAGCAGAGATCTGGCAGGAAGTGAGACCCAGTACTTC
TRBD2	TRBV7-8	NA	TRBJ2-7	CASRVKAGDVSYNEQYF	TGTGCCAGCAGAGTAAAAGCGGGGGATGTCTCCTACAATGAGCAGTACTTC
NA	TRBV3-1	NA	TRBJ1-1	CASSQVVGEAFF	TGTGCCAGCAGCCAAGTTGTCGGAGAAGCTTTCTTT
NA	TRBV6-5	NA	TRBJ1-6	CASSYEELYSPLHF	TGTGCCAGCAGTTACGAGGAGCTCTATTCACCCCTCCACTTT
NA	TRBV6-6	NA	TRBJ1-1	CASRGGATMNTEAFF	TGTGCCAGCAGAGGTGGGGCCACGATGAACACTGAAGCTTTCTTT
NA	TRBV6-2/TRBV6-3	NA	TRBJ2-1	CASSLGGTGLTNEQFF	TGTGCCAGCAGTCTAGGTGGGACGGGATTAACAAATGAGCAGTTCTTC
TRBD2	TRBV12-3/TRBV12-4	NA	TRBJ2-1	CASRSAGDSYNEQFF	TGTGCCAGCAGGTCCGCGGGGGACTCCTACAATGAGCAGTTCTTC
NA	TRBV12-3/TRBV12-4	few	TRBJ2-7	CASSFWAPTSYEQYF	TGTGCCAGCAGTTTTTGGGCGCCAACCTCCTACGAGCAGTACTTC
TRBD2	TRBV20-1	NA	TRBJ2-5	CSARRLAGKETQYF	TGCAGTGCCCGTCGACTAGCGGGGAAGGAGACCCAGTACTTC
TRBD1	TRBV18	few	TRBJ2-5	CASSPTGEAQTQYF	TGTGCCAGCTCACCTACAGGGGAAGCACAGACCCAGTACTTC
NA	TRBV12-3/TRBV12-4	NA	TRBJ1-5	CASARNGAGSNQPQHF	TGTGCCAGCGCCCGAAACGGAGCTGGTAGCAATCAGCCCCAGCATTTT
NA	TRBV6-6	few	TRBJ1-1	CASTQGNTEAFF	TGTGCCAGCACACAGGGAAACACTGAAGCTTTCTTT
NA	TRBV20-1	NA	TRBJ2-3	CSASMVVTQYF	TGCAGTGCTAGTATGGTAGTTACGCAGTATTTT
NA	TRBV3-1	NA	TRBJ2-1	CASSSSLHNEQFF	TGTGCCAGCAGCTCGTCATTACACAATGAGCAGTTCTTC
NA	TRBV15	NA	TRBJ2-3	CATSNLQDSTDTQYF	TGTGCCACCAGCAACTTACAGGACAGTACAGATACGCAGTATTTT
NA	TRBV28	NA	TRBJ2-7	CASSLAGSSEQYF	TGTGCCAGCAGTTTAGCCGGATCTAGCGAGCAGTACTTC
NA	TRBV4-3	many	TRBJ1-2	CASSQDAQGLYGYTF	TGCGCCAGCAGCCAGGATGCGCAGGGACTCTACGGCTACACCTTC
TRBD2	TRBV20-1	NA	TRBJ2-3	CSAKKTGGGATDTQYF	TGCAGTGCTAAAAAAACGGGCGGGGGGGCCACAGATACGCAGTATTTT
NA	TRBV15	NA	TRBJ2-7	CATSRDQAYEQYF	TGTGCCACCAGCAGAGATCAGGCCTACGAGCAGTACTTC
NA	TRBV20-1	few	TRBJ2-4	CSATPWDRENIQYF	TGCAGTGCTACACCATGGGATAGGGAAAACATTCAGTACTTC
TRBD2	TRBV7-9	NA	TRBJ2-5	CASSPRVAGGQGNEQYF	TGTGCCAGCAGCCCTAGGGTAGCGGGGGGCCAGGGCAATGAGCAGTACTTC
NA	TRBV28	few	TRBJ2-6	CASTVSGLTSGANVLTF	TGTGCCAGCACGGTCTCAGGTTTGACCTCTGGGGCCAACGTCCTGACTTTC
NA	TRBV5-6	once	TRBJ2-3	CAGSPGGTYNTDTQYF	TGTGCCGGCAGCCCCGGTGGGACGTATAACACAGATACGCAGTATTTT
TRBD2	TRBV2	few	TRBJ2-7	CASSEISSGGGNEQYF	TGTGCCAGCAGTGAGATCTCTAGCGGGGGAGGCAATGAGCAGTACTTC
NA	TRBV4-1	NA	TRBJ2-3	CASSQVGLPTDTQYF	TGCGCCAGCAGCCAAGTGGGCTTACCCACAGATACGCAGTATTTT
TRBD2	TRBV6-2/TRBV6-3	NA	TRBJ2-1	CASSRGGAAHNEQFF	TGTGCCAGCAGCCGCGGGGGGGCCGCGCACAATGAGCAGTTCTTC
NA	TRBV6-5	NA	TRBJ2-7	CASSYRRGEQYF	TGTGCCAGCAGTTACCGCCGGGGAGAGCAGTACTTC
NA	TRBV20-1	NA	TRBJ1-5	CSARMAGGTSNQPQHF	TGCAGTGCTAGAATGGCTGGGGGGACTAGCAATCAGCCCCAGCATTTT
NA	TRBV7-2	few	TRBJ2-7	CASSRRTSGSEQYF	TGTGCCAGCAGCCGACGCACTTCAGGGTCCGAGCAGTACTTC